This T cell receptor beta chain was observed in a study of spatial heterogeneity in lung cancer. For the study at large: In cases with available follow-up PBMC samples, these were sequenced at a median of approximately 2 years after resection.

TCRdb re-called the 5' RACE reads with MiXCR, one entry per CDR3 protein. Seen here are 110,000 or so distinct CDR3 sequences, about 10% observed once, and the top ten hold 20% to 25%. Time point in this sample: blood at routine non-recurrence follow-up after resection. On this clonotype itself: Antigen specificity is unknown.

General study findings and limits: Blood showed ubiquitous tumor TCRs more often at resection than at routine follow-up.

V was pared by 5 bases and J by 7 bases, with 9 bases of the junction left unmatched. The CDR3 has 14 residues. Germline CDR1 DFQATT, CDR2 SNEGSKA (reference sequence). The sequence was collected from a female donor with early-stage non-small cell lung cancer. This sample comprised PBMCs, obtained at follow-up. The chain employs TRBV20-1 and TRBJ2-1; 9 nucleotides align to TRBD1. CDR3 protein: CSALPGQGKNEQFF. The CDR3 DNA follows: TGCAGTGCTCTTCCGGGACAGGGTAAAAATGAGCAGTTCTTC.